These T cell receptor beta chains were read from a single sample in a study of T cells in Graves' hyperthyroidism and ophthalmopathy. TCRdb processed the multiplex PCR reads anew with MiXCR; each CDR3 protein has one entry. The sample carries about 400,000 distinct CDR3 sequences, roughly 14% recorded once. The material sequenced was blood. All receptors come from a man younger than 35 with Graves' ophthalmopathy. Each CDR3 is given with its conserved first and last residue. A D gene is named only where the DNA matches it firmly. Clone sizes are given selectively: once, few, many, or a class where the clone is expanded.

V gene	clone size	J gene	D gene	CDR3 protein	CDR3 DNA
TRBV18	few	TRBJ2-3	NA	CASSPVGFPRTDTQYF	TGTGCCAGCTCACCGGTGGGGTTCCCCCGCACAGATACGCAGTATTTT
TRBV29-1	many	TRBJ2-1	NA	CSVTQDNEQFF	TGCAGCGTTACCCAGGACAATGAGCAGTTCTTC
TRBV29-1	many	TRBJ1-2	NA	CSVAPTLAGGYTF	TGCAGCGTCGCCCCGACGTTGGCGGGTGGCTACACCTTC
TRBV7-6	many	TRBJ2-1	TRBD1	CASSSGTGIYNEQFF	TGTGCCAGCAGCTCAGGGACAGGGATTTACAATGAGCAGTTCTTC
TRBV6-2/TRBV6-3	NA	TRBJ1-1	NA	CASTAGPEAFF	TGTGCCAGCACGGCAGGGCCTGAAGCTTTCTTT
TRBV9	many	TRBJ2-7	TRBD1	CASSVDTGVEQYF	TGTGCCAGCAGCGTGGACACAGGGGTCGAGCAGTACTTC
TRBV7-8	many	TRBJ2-7	NA	CASSLTPMTGVGYEQYF	TGTGCCAGCAGCTTAACCCCAATGACAGGTGTAGGGTACGAGCAGTACTTC
TRBV27	NA	TRBJ1-1	TRBD1	CASSFDRDWITEAFF	TGTGCCAGCAGTTTCGACAGGGATTGGATCACTGAAGCTTTCTTT
TRBV6-1	many	TRBJ2-5	TRBD2	CASRTSGETQYF	TGTGCCAGCAGGACTAGCGGAGAGACCCAGTACTTC
TRBV7-9	few	TRBJ2-2	TRBD2	CASSSPGLAGAGELFF	TGTGCCAGCAGTTCACCGGGACTAGCGGGAGCCGGGGAGCTGTTTTTT
TRBV25-1	few	TRBJ2-2	TRBD2	CASQTSGRSGELFF	TGTGCCAGCCAGACTAGCGGGAGATCCGGGGAGCTGTTTTTT
TRBV7-6	many	TRBJ2-1	NA	CASSFSEGDNEQFF	TGTGCCAGCAGCTTCTCCGAAGGCGATAATGAGCAGTTCTTC
TRBV4-1	few	TRBJ2-2	NA	CASSQGPTQTGELFF	TGCGCCAGCAGCCAGGGTCCTACACAAACCGGGGAGCTGTTTTTT
TRBV4-1	NA	TRBJ2-7	TRBD1	CASSQGRGQGEYEQYF	TGCGCCAGCAGCCAAGGCAGGGGACAGGGGGAATACGAGCAGTACTTC
TRBV13	NA	TRBJ2-1	NA	CASSFRDLQFF	TGTGCCAGCAGCTTCCGGGACCTGCAGTTCTTC
TRBV12-3/TRBV12-4	NA	TRBJ1-6	NA	CASSLRGAHTPLHF	TGTGCCAGCAGTTTAAGGGGTGCTCATACACCCCTCCACTTT
TRBV7-9	many	TRBJ2-7	TRBD2	CASRLSGPGEQYF	TGTGCCAGCAGACTTAGCGGGCCGGGGGAGCAGTACTTC
TRBV20-1	many	TRBJ2-1	TRBD2	CSAPRSGDAYNEQFF	TGCAGTGCGCCCCGGAGCGGGGACGCCTACAATGAGCAGTTCTTC
TRBV12-5	NA	TRBJ1-1	NA	CASGLVDTEAFF	TGTGCTAGTGGTTTGGTTGACACTGAAGCTTTCTTT
TRBV18	NA	TRBJ1-3	TRBD1	CASSPTGTGGNTIYF	TGTGCCAGCTCACCCACCGGGACAGGGGGAAACACCATATATTTT
TRBV3-1	many	TRBJ2-5	NA	CASSQDFGTQETQYF	TGTGCCAGCAGCCAAGATTTCGGCACACAAGAGACCCAGTACTTC
TRBV7-9	NA	TRBJ1-1	NA	CASSLVFLGATEAFF	TGTGCCAGCAGCTTAGTTTTTCTCGGGGCCACTGAAGCTTTCTTT
TRBV4-2	few	TRBJ2-1	NA	CASSQLMTEYNEQFF	TGTGCCAGCAGCCAATTAATGACAGAATACAATGAGCAGTTCTTC
TRBV5-6	few	TRBJ1-5	NA	CASSLAGANQPQHF	TGTGCCAGCAGCTTGGCCGGGGCCAATCAGCCCCAGCATTTT
TRBV7-9	NA	TRBJ2-7	NA	CASSLVKSSYNEQYF	TGTGCCAGCAGCTTAGTGAAAAGCTCCTACAATGAGCAGTACTTC
TRBV28	NA	TRBJ2-1	TRBD1	CASSLRDRFWFF	TGTGCCAGCAGTTTGCGGGACAGGTTCTGGTTCTTC
TRBV24-1	many	TRBJ2-5	TRBD2	CATSDLGTSGLKTQYF	TGTGCCACCAGTGACCTTGGGACTAGCGGCTTGAAGACCCAGTACTTC
TRBV20-1	few	TRBJ2-1	TRBD2	CRGPLAGGLRREQFF	TGCAGGGGCCCCCTAGCGGGGGGGCTTCGGAGAGAGCAGTTCTTC
TRBV30	few	TRBJ2-6	NA	CAWSVGQPGANVLTF	TGTGCCTGGAGTGTAGGACAGCCTGGGGCCAACGTCCTGACTTTC
TRBV18	once	TRBJ1-1	NA	CGSSPLMGRRYTEAFF	TGTGGCAGCTCACCATTAATGGGCAGGCGGTACACTGAAGCTTTCTTT
TRBV27	many	TRBJ1-5	TRBD1	CASSLDRRSQPQHF	TGTGCCAGCAGTTTGGACAGGAGGTCTCAGCCCCAGCATTTT
TRBV11-2	many	TRBJ2-5	NA	CASSLGGQTQYF	TGTGCCAGCAGCTTAGGAGGGCAGACCCAGTACTTC
TRBV9	many	TRBJ2-1	NA	CASSIRDHDHEQFF	TGTGCCAGCAGCATCCGGGACCACGACCATGAGCAGTTCTTC
TRBV30	many	TRBJ2-7	TRBD2	CAWSTSGGYEQYF	TGTGCCTGGAGTACTAGCGGGGGATACGAGCAGTACTTC
TRBV9	NA	TRBJ2-1	NA	CASSVAGGPPYNEQFF	TGTGCCAGCAGCGTAGCCGGGGGACCCCCGTACAATGAGCAGTTCTTC
TRBV19	NA	TRBJ1-1	NA	CASDGQRAVGNTEAFF	TGTGCCAGTGATGGACAGAGGGCAGTAGGTAACACTGAAGCTTTCTTT
TRBV5-1	many	TRBJ2-7	NA	CATARGTGFYEQYF	TGCGCTACAGCAAGGGGGACCGGCTTCTACGAGCAGTACTTC
TRBV7-8	NA	TRBJ2-3	NA	CASSQSRQGGDTQYF	TGTGCCAGCAGCCAAAGTCGCCAGGGGGGAGATACGCAGTATTTT
TRBV30	many	TRBJ2-1	TRBD2	CAWTLTGGSYNEQFF	TGTGCCTGGACCCTCACGGGGGGCTCCTACAATGAGCAGTTCTTC
TRBV30	many	TRBJ2-1	NA	CAWNLIPYNEQFF	TGTGCCTGGAACTTGATCCCCTACAATGAGCAGTTCTTC
TRBV24-1	NA	TRBJ2-3	NA	CAAMDETSTDTQYF	TGTGCCGCCATGGATGAGACTAGCACAGATACGCAGTATTTT
TRBV7-3	NA	TRBJ2-7	TRBD2	CASSLGREGYSYEQYF	TGTGCCAGCAGCCTCGGACGGGAGGGGTACTCCTACGAGCAGTACTTC
TRBV7-9	many	TRBJ2-7	NA	CASSLDSVHEQYF	TGTGCCAGCAGCTTAGATTCGGTACACGAGCAGTACTTC
TRBV27	NA	TRBJ1-4	NA	CASSSRRAEKLFF	TGTGCCAGCAGTTCTCGACGGGCTGAAAAACTGTTTTTT
TRBV27	many	TRBJ1-5	NA	CASSFVPDGQPQHF	TGTGCCAGCAGTTTCGTCCCGGACGGTCAGCCCCAGCATTTT
TRBV12-3/TRBV12-4	many	TRBJ1-3	NA	CASSLRFSGNTIYF	TGTGCCAGCAGTTTGAGGTTCTCTGGAAACACCATATATTTT
TRBV6-5	NA	TRBJ1-3	TRBD1	CASSYGGQGAGNTIYF	TGTGCCAGCAGTTACGGGGGACAGGGGGCTGGAAACACCATATATTTT
TRBV11-2	many	TRBJ2-7	TRBD1	CASSLYRGQVTYEQYF	TGTGCCAGCAGCTTATACAGGGGGCAAGTCACATACGAGCAGTACTTC
TRBV6-5	few	TRBJ1-2	NA	CASSYGGRDYGYTF	TGTGCCAGCAGTTACGGGGGCCGTGACTATGGCTACACCTTC
TRBV2	many	TRBJ2-1	TRBD1	CASSGQGRLFF	TGTGCCAGCAGCGGACAGGGAAGGCTGTTCTTC
TRBV13	few	TRBJ2-7	NA	CASSRGNEQHF	TGTGCCAGCAGCCGGGGGAACGAGCAGCACTTC